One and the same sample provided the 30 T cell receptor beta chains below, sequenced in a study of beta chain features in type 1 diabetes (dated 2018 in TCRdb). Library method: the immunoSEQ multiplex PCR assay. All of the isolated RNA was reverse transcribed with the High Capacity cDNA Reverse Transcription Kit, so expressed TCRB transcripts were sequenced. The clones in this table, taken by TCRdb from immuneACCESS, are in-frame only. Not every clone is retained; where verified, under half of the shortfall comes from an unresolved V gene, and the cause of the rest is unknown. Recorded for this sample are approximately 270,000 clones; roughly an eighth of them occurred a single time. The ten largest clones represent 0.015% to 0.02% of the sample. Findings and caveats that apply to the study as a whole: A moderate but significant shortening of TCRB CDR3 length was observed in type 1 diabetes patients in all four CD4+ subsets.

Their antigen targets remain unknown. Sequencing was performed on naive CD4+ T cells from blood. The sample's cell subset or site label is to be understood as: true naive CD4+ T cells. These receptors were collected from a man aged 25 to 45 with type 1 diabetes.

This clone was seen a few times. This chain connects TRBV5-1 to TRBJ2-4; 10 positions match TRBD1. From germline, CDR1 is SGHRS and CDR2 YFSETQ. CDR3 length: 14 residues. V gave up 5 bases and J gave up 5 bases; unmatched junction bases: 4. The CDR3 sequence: CASSKTGGENIQYF. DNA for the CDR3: TGCGCCAGCAGTAAGACAGGGGGCGAAAACATTCAGTACTTC.

The CDR3 DNA follows: TGTGCCAGTAGTATAGCGGGATCCACAGATACGCAGTATTTT. Translating it yields CASSIAGSTDTQYF. This chain joins TRBV19 and TRBJ2-3, with D possibly TRBD2 on 5 matching bases. Deletions cut 1 base from V and 2 bases from J, with 7 bases between. This CDR3 region has 14 residues. CDR1 is LNHDA, CDR2 SQIVND, per germline (reference sequence).

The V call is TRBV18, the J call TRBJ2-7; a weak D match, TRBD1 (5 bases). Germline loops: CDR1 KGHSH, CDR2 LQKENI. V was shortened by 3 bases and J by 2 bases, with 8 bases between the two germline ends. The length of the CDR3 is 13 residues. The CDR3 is CASSPKTAYEQYF. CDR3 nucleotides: TGTGCCAGCTCACCGAAGACAGCCTACGAGCAGTACTTC. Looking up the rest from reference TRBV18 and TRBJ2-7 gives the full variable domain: NAGVMQNPRHLVRRRGQEARLRCSPMKGHSHVYWYRQLPEEGLKFMVYLQKENIIDESGMPKERFSAEFPKEGPSILRIQQVVRGDSAAYFCASSPKTAYEQYFGPGTRLTVT.

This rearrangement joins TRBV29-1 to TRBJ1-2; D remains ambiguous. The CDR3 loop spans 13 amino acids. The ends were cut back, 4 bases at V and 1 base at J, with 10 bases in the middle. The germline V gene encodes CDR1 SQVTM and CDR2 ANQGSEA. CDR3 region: CSVGRDLNYGYTF. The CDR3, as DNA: TGCAGCGTTGGGAGGGATCTTAACTATGGCTACACCTTC.

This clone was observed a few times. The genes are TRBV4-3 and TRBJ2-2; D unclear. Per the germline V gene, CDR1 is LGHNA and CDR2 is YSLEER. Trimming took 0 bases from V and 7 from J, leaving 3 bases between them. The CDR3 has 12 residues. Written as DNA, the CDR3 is TGCGCCAGCAGCCAAGACATCGGGGAGCTGTTTTTT. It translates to CASSQDIGELFF.

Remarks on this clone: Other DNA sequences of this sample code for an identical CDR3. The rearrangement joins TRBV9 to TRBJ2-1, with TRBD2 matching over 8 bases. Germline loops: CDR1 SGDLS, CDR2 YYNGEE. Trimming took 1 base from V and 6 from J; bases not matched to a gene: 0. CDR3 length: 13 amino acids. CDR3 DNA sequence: TGTGCCAGCAGCGTAACTAGCGGCAATGAGCAGTTCTTC. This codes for CASSVTSGNEQFF.

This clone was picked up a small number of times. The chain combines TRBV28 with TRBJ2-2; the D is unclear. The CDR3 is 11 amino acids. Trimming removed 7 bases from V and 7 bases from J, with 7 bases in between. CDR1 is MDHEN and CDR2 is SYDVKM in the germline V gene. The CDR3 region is CASKYFGELFF. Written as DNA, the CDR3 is TGTGCCAGCAAATACTTCGGGGAGCTGTTTTTT.

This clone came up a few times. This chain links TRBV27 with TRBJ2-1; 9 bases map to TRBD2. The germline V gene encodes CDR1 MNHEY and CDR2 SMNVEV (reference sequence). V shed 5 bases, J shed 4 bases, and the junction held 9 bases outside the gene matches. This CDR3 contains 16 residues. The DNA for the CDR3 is TGTGCCAGCAGTACCTTGGCGGGAGGGCCTTACAATGAGCAGTTCTTC. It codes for CASSTLAGGPYNEQFF.

CDR3 amino acids: CASSLEGRAHEQYF. The DNA of the CDR3 is TGCGCCAGCAGCTTGGAGGGCAGGGCGCACGAGCAGTACTTC. The chain has TRBV5-1 and TRBJ2-7; perhaps TRBD1 as D (5 bases). Between the trimmed V and J ends, which lost 0 bases and 5 bases, there was a span of 12 bases. The CDR3 has 14 amino acids. Germline CDR1 reads SGHRS; CDR2 reads YFSETQ.

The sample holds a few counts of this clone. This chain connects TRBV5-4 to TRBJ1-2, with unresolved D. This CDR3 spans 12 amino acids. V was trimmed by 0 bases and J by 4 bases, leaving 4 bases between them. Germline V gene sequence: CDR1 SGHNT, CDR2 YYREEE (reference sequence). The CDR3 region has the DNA TGTGCCAGCAGCTTGGACATCTATGGCTACACCTTC. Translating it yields CASSLDIYGYTF.

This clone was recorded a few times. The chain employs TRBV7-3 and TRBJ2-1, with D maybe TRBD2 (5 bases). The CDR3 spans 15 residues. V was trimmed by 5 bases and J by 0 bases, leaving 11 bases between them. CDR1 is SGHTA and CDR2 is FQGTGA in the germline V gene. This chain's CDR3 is CASSPAGGSYNEQFF. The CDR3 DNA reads TGTGCCAGCAGCCCTGCGGGTGGCTCCTACAATGAGCAGTTCTTC.

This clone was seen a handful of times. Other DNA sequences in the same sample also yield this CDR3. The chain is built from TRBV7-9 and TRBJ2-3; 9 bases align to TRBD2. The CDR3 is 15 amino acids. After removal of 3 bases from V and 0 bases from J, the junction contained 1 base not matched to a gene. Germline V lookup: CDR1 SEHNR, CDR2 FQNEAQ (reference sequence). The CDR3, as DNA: TGTGCCAGCAGCTTCACTAGCGGGAGCACAGATACGCAGTATTTT. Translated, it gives CASSFTSGSTDTQYF.

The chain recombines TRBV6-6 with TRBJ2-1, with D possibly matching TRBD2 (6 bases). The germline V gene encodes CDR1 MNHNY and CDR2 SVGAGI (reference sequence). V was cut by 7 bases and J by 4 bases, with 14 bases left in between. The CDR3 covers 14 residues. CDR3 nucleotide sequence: TGTGCCAGCATCCGGGACGGGGGTTACAATGAGCAGTTCTTC. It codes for CASIRDGGYNEQFF.

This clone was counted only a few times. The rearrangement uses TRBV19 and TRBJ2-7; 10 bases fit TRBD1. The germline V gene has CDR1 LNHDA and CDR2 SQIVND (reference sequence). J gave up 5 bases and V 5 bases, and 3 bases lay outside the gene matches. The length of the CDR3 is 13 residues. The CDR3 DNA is TGTGCCAGTAGTGACAGGGGGCGCGACGAGCAGTACTTC. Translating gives CASSDRGRDEQYF.

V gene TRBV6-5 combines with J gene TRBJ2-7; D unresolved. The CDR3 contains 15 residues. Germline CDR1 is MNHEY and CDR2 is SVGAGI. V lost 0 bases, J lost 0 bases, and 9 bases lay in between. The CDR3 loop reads CASSYSIPSSYEQYF. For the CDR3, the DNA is TGTGCCAGCAGTTACTCGATCCCCAGCTCCTACGAGCAGTACTTC.

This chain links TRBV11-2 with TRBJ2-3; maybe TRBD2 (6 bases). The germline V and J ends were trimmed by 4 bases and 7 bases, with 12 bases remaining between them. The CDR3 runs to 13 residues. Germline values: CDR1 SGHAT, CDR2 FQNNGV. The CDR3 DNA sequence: TGTGCCAGCAGCTCCGGGGCGGGGAATACGCAGTATTTT. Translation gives CASSSGAGNTQYF.

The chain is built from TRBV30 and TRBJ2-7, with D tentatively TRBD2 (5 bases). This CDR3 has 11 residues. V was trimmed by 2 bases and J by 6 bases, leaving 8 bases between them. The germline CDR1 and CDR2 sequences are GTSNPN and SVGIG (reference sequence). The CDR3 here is CAWSRAGEQYF. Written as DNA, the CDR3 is TGTGCCTGGAGTCGTGCGGGCGAGCAGTACTTC.

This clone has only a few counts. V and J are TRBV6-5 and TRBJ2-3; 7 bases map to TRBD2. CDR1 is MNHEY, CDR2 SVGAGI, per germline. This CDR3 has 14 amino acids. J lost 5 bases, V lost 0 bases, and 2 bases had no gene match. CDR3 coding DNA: TGTGCCAGCAGTTACTCGCCGGGAGGAGATACGCAGTATTTT. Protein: CASSYSPGGDTQYF.

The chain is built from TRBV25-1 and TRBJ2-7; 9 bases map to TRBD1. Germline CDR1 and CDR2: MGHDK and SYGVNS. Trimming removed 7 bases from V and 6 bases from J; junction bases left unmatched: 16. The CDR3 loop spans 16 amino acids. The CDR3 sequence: CASNLGGTGNLGEQYF. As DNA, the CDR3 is TGTGCCAGCAACCTAGGGGGGACAGGGAATTTGGGCGAGCAGTACTTC.

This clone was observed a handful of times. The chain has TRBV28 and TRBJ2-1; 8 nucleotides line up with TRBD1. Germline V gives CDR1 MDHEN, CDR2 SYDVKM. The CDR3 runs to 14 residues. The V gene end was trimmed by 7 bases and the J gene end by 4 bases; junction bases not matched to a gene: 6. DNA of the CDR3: TGTGCCAGCACCGCGGGACAGGCTTACAATGAGCAGTTCTTC. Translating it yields CASTAGQAYNEQFF. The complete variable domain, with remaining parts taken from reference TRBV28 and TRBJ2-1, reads DVKVTQSSRYLVKRTGEKVFLECVQDMDHENMFWYRQDPGLGLRLIYFSYDVKMKEKGDIPEGYSVSREKKERFSLILESASTNQTSMYLCASTAGQAYNEQFFGPGTRLTVL.

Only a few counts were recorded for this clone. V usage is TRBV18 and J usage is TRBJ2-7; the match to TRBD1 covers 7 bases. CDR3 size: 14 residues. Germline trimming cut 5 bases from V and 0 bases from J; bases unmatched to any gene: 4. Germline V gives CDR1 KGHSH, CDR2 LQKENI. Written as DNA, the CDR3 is TGTGCCAGCTCAGCCGGGACAGTCTCCTACGAGCAGTACTTC. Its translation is CASSAGTVSYEQYF. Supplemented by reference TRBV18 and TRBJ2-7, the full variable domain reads NAGVMQNPRHLVRRRGQEARLRCSPMKGHSHVYWYRQLPEEGLKFMVYLQKENIIDESGMPKERFSAEFPKEGPSILRIQQVVRGDSAAYFCASSAGTVSYEQYFGPGTRLTVT.

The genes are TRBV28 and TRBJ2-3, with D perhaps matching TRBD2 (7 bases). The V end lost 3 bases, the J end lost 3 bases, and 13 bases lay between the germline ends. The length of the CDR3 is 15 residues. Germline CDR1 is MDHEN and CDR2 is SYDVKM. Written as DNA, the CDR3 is TGTGCCAGCAGTTTGGGGGGGCAGATAACAGATACGCAGTATTTT. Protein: CASSLGGQITDTQYF.

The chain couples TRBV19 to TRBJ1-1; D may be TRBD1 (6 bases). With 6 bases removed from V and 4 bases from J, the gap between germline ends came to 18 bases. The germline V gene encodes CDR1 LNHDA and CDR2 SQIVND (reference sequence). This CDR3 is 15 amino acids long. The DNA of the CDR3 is TGTGCCAGTAGATCGGGGAGGGGGATTGGCACTGAAGCTTTCTTT. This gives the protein CASRSGRGIGTEAFF.

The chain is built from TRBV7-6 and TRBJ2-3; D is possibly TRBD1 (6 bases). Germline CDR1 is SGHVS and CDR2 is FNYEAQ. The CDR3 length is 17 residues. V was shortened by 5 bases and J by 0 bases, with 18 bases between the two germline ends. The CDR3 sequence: CASSVLTRQESTDTQYF. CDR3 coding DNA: TGTGCCAGCAGCGTTCTCACGCGACAGGAGAGCACAGATACGCAGTATTTT. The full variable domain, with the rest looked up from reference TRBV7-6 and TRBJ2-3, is GAGVSQSPRYKVTKRGQDVALRCDPISGHVSLYWYRQALGQGPEFLTYFNYEAQQDKSGLPNDRFSAERPEGSISTLTIQRTEQRDSAMYRCASSVLTRQESTDTQYFGPGTRLTVL.

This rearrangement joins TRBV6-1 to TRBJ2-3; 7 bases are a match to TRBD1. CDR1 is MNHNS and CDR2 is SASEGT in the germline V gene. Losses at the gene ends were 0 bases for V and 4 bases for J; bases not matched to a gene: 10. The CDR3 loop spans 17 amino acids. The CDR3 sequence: CASSEARGGQRADTQYF. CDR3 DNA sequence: TGTGCCAGCAGTGAAGCTAGAGGGGGCCAAAGGGCAGATACGCAGTATTTT.

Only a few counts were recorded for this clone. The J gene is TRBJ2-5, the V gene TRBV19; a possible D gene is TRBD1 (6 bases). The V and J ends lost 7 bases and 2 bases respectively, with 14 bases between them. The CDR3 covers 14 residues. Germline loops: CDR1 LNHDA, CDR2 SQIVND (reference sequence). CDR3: CASKDSLLQETQYF. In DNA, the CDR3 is TGTGCCAGTAAGGACAGCCTCTTACAAGAGACCCAGTACTTC.

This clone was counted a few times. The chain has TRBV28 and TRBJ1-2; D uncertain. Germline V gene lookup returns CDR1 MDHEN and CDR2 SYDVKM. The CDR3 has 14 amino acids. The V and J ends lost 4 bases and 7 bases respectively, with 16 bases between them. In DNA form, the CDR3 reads TGTGCCAGCAGTTCGCATCCCAACCCCGGTGGCTACACCTTC. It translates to CASSSHPNPGGYTF.

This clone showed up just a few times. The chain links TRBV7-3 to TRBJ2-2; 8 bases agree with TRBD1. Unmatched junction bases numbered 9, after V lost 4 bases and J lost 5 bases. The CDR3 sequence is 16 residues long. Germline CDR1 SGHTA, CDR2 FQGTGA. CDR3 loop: CASSWLPGTGTGELFF. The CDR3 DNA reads TGTGCCAGCAGCTGGTTACCCGGGACAGGTACCGGGGAGCTGTTTTTT.

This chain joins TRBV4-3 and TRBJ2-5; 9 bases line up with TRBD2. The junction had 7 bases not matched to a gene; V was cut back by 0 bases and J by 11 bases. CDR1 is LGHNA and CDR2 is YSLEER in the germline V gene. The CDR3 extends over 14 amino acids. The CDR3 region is CASSQDRAGGPQYF. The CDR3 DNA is TGCGCCAGCAGCCAAGACCGAGCGGGAGGCCCGCAGTACTTC.

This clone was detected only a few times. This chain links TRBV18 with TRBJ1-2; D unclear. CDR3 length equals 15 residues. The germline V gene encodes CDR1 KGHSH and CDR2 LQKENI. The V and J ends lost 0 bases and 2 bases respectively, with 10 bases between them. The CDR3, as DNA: TGTGCCAGCTCACCACCGGAGACGAGGAACTATGGCTACACCTTC. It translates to CASSPPETRNYGYTF.